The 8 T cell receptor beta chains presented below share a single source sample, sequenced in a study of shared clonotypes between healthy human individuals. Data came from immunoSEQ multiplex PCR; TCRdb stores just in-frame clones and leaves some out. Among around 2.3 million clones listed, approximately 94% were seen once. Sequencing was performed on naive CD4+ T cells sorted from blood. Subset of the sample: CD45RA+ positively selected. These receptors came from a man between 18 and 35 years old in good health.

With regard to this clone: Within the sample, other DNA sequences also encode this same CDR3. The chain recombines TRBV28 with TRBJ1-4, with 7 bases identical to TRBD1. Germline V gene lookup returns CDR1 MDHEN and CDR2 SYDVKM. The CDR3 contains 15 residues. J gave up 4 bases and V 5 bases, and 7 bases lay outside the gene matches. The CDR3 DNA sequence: TGTGCCAGCAGTCCAACCGGGACAGTTAATGAAAAACTGTTTTTT. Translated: CASSPTGTVNEKLFF. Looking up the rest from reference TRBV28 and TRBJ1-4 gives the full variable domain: DVKVTQSSRYLVKRTGEKVFLECVQDMDHENMFWYRQDPGLGLRLIYFSYDVKMKEKGDIPEGYSVSREKKERFSLILESASTNQTSMYLCASSPTGTVNEKLFFGSGTQLSVL.

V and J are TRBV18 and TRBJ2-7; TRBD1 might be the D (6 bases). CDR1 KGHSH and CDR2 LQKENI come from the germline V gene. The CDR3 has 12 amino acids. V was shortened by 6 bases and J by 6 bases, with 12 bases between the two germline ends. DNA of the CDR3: TGTGCCAGCTCGGGGGCATCTGGCGAGCAGTACTTC. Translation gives CASSGASGEQYF.

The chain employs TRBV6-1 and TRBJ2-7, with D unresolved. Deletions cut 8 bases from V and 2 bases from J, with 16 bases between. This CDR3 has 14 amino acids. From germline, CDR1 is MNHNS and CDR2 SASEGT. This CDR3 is CASSRVGPAYEQYF. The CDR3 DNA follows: TGTGCCAGCTCCCGAGTAGGGCCGGCCTACGAGCAGTACTTC.

CDR3 DNA sequence: TGTGCCATCACTAAAGCCTCAGGTTCTATGTCCACTGAAGCTTTCTTT. This translates into CAITKASGSMSTEAFF. This rearrangement joins TRBV10-3 to TRBJ1-1; unclear D gene. Trimming removed 7 bases from V and 4 bases from J, with 22 bases in between. The CDR3 sequence is 16 residues long. From germline, CDR1 is ENHRY and CDR2 SYGVKD.

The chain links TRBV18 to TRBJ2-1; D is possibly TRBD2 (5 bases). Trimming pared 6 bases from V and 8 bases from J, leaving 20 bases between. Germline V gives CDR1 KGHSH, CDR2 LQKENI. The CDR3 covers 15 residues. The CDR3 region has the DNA TGTGCCAGCTCCCCGTCTAAGAGGGCTCGGGATGAGCAGTTCTTC. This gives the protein CASSPSKRARDEQFF.

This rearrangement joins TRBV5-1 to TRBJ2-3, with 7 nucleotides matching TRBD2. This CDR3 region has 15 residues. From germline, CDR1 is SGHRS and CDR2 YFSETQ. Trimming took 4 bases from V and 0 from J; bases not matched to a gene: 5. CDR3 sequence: CASSNPSGSTDTQYF. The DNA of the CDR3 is TGCGCCAGCAGCAACCCTAGCGGTAGCACAGATACGCAGTATTTT.

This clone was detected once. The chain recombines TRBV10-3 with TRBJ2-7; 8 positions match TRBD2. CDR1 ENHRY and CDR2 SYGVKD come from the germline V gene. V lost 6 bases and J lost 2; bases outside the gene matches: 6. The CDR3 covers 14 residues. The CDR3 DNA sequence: TGTGCCATCAGGACGACTAGCGCGACCTACGAGCAGTACTTC. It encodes CAIRTTSATYEQYF.

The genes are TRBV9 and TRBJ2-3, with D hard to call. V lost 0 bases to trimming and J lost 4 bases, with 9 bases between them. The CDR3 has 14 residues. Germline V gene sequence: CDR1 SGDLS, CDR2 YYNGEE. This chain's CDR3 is CASSVGAGADTQYF. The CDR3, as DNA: TGTGCCAGCAGCGTAGGGGCAGGCGCAGATACGCAGTATTTT. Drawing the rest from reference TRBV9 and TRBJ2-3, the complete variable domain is DSGVTQTPKHLITATGQRVTLRCSPRSGDLSVYWYQQSLDQGLQFLIQYYNGEERAKGNILERFSAQQFPDLHSELNLSSLELGDSALYFCASSVGAGADTQYFGPGTRLTVL.